These T cell receptor beta chains were read from a single sample in a study of follicular helper T cells after annual influenza vaccination. The data were produced by immunoSEQ multiplex PCR, yet TCRdb's version contains in-frame clones alone and is incomplete. The data hold over 4,000 clones, with about 83% observed a single time. This specimen was CXCR5+ CD38- circulating T follicular helper cells from blood, taken 7 days after influenza vaccination. These receptors were obtained from an adult who received the influenza vaccine. Each CDR3 is given with its conserved first and last residue. D genes are given only for firm matches. Where a row states a size, it is once, few, many or the class of an expanded clone; other rows omit it.

clone_size,cdr3_length,j_call,d_call,v_call,cdr3_aa,cdr3_nt
-,15,TRBJ2-3,TRBD2,TRBV7-3,CASSLTLAGQDTQYF,TGTGCCAGCAGCTTAACGCTAGCGGGGCAGGATACGCAGTATTTT
-,15,TRBJ2-3,TRBD2,TRBV7-9,CASSFSGGAGDTQYF,TGTGCCAGCAGCTTTAGCGGGGGGGCTGGAGATACGCAGTATTTT
once,13,TRBJ2-7,-,TRBV7-9,CASSLESLYEQYF,TGTGCCAGCAGCTTAGAATCACTCTACGAGCAGTACTTC
-,11,TRBJ2-3,-,TRBV20-1,CSATRHDTQYF,TGCAGTGCTACCCGTCACGATACGCAGTATTTT
-,15,TRBJ1-2,TRBD1,TRBV6-5,CASSHRGTGGVGYTF,TGTGCCAGCAGTCACAGAGGGACAGGGGGCGTTGGCTACACCTTC
-,15,TRBJ1-1,-,TRBV19,CASSPSGGADTEAFF,TGTGCCAGTAGTCCGAGTGGGGGGGCGGACACTGAAGCTTTCTTT
once,16,TRBJ1-3,-,TRBV7-9,CASSSGIGGSGNTIYF,TGTGCCAGCAGCTCGGGAATCGGAGGATCTGGAAACACCATATATTTT
-,13,TRBJ1-2,-,TRBV6-5,CASSYRINYGYTF,TGTGCCAGCAGTTACAGGATTAACTATGGCTACACCTTC
few,16,TRBJ1-6,TRBD1,TRBV2,CASSEPLGQGHSPLHF,TGTGCCAGCAGTGAACCCCTCGGACAGGGCCACTCACCCCTCCACTTT
once,15,TRBJ1-4,-,TRBV9,CASSVVGSRDEKLFF,TGTGCCAGCAGCGTAGTGGGCAGTAGGGATGAAAAACTGTTTTTT
-,13,TRBJ2-7,TRBD1,TRBV11-3,CAVPGQPFYEQYF,TGTGCCGTACCGGGACAGCCTTTCTACGAGCAGTACTTC
-,13,TRBJ2-5,-,TRBV28,CASSRVGAEAQYF,TGTGCCAGCAGCCGGGTGGGGGCCGAGGCCCAGTACTTC
-,13,TRBJ2-7,TRBD1,TRBV6-1,CAGSGTGLYEQYF,TGTGCCGGATCGGGGACAGGTTTATACGAGCAGTACTTC
-,15,TRBJ1-2,-,TRBV27,CASRNGLDGNYGYTF,TGTGCCAGCAGGAATGGACTTGATGGCAACTATGGCTACACCTTC
once,15,TRBJ2-4,TRBD1,TRBV2,CASSEETGAKNIQYF,TGTGCCAGCAGTGAGGAGACAGGGGCTAAAAACATTCAGTACTTC
-,18,TRBJ2-2,TRBD1,TRBV7-2,CASSLKRGQSTGTGELFF,TGTGCCAGCAGCCTTAAGAGGGGACAGTCAACTGGGACCGGGGAGCTGTTTTTT
-,15,TRBJ1-5,-,TRBV4-3,CASSQEGGSNQPQHF,TGCGCCAGCAGCCAAGAGGGGGGGAGCAATCAGCCCCAGCATTTT
-,14,TRBJ2-3,-,TRBV7-3,CASSPGGSTDTQYF,TGTGCCAGCAGCCCCGGCGGTAGCACAGATACGCAGTATTTT
-,12,TRBJ2-7,-,TRBV5-4,CASSHISTEQYF,TGTGCCAGCAGCCATATTAGCACCGAGCAGTACTTC
few,13,TRBJ1-2,-,TRBV5-1,CASSATANYGYTF,TGCGCCAGCAGCGCGACGGCAAACTATGGCTACACCTTC
-,14,TRBJ1-1,TRBD1,TRBV7-2,CASSLYRGNTEAFF,TGTGCCAGCAGCCTGTACAGGGGAAACACTGAAGCTTTCTTT
-,19,TRBJ1-3,-,TRBV9,CASSAHTKLQWRSGNTIYF,TGTGCCAGCAGCGCCCACACGAAATTGCAGTGGCGCTCTGGAAACACCATATATTTT
-,13,TRBJ1-1,-,TRBV4-3,CASSQESGSEAFF,TGCGCCAGCAGCCAAGAGTCAGGTTCCGAAGCTTTCTTT
-,12,TRBJ1-2,-,TRBV7-2,CASSPSTYGYTF,TGTGCCAGCAGCCCCAGCACCTATGGCTACACCTTC
-,15,TRBJ1-6,TRBD1,TRBV5-4,CASSADRDRGSPLHF,TGTGCCAGCAGCGCCGACAGGGATCGTGGGTCACCCCTCCACTTT
once,16,TRBJ1-4,-,TRBV7-2,CASSLGGTTTNEKLFF,TGTGCCAGCAGCTTAGGTGGGACGACAACTAATGAAAAACTGTTTTTT
few,15,TRBJ2-7,TRBD2,TRBV7-2,CASSLASGGPYEQYF,TGTGCCAGCAGCTTAGCTAGCGGGGGCCCCTACGAGCAGTACTTC
-,15,TRBJ1-1,-,TRBV6-1,CASSEGNWMNTEAFF,TGTGCCAGCAGCGAAGGGAATTGGATGAACACTGAAGCTTTCTTT
-,12,TRBJ1-5,-,TRBV15,CATSRADQPQHF,TGTGCCACCAGCAGGGCGGATCAGCCCCAGCATTTT
-,14,TRBJ1-2,-,TRBV5-1,CASSLDTSSYGYTF,TGCGCCAGCAGCTTGGACACCTCTAGCTATGGCTACACCTTC
-,15,TRBJ2-1,TRBD1,TRBV7-2,CASSRGQGVAREQFF,TGTGCCAGCAGCCGGGGACAGGGTGTGGCTCGTGAGCAGTTCTTC
-,16,TRBJ1-3,-,TRBV10-3,CAISESTGVSGNTIYF,TGTGCCATCAGTGAGAGCACAGGAGTCTCTGGAAACACCATATATTTT
-,15,TRBJ2-7,-,TRBV10-3,CAISESKGLSYEQYF,TGTGCCATCAGTGAGTCGAAGGGTTTGTCCTACGAGCAGTACTTC
-,11,TRBJ1-1,-,TRBV19,CASSAYTEAFF,TGTGCCAGTAGTGCTTACACTGAAGCTTTCTTT
-,17,TRBJ2-1,TRBD1,TRBV18,CASSPSTGTGGYNEQFF,TGTGCCAGCTCACCAAGTACCGGGACAGGGGGGTACAATGAGCAGTTCTTC
-,13,TRBJ1-1,TRBD1,TRBV7-8,CASSTRQGTEAFF,TGTGCCAGCAGCACCCGACAGGGCACTGAAGCTTTCTTT
-,14,TRBJ2-2,-,TRBV19,CASSIRGYTGELFF,TGTGCCAGTAGTATTAGGGGTTACACCGGGGAGCTGTTTTTT